This T cell receptor (beta chain) comes out of a study of blood T cells in healthy people across ages. Study-wide findings and caveats: Age showed a roughly linear inverse relationship with TCR beta diversity per million T cells. TCR beta diversity correlated strongly with naive T cell percentage.

Combining a sample-barcoded 5' primer with a J-beta primer mix, a second PCR ran for roughly 6 to 12 cycles. Every cDNA molecule bore a tag from a template-switch adaptor containing 12 random nucleotides. MiXCR, run by TCRdb on the 5' RACE reads, gives a single entry per CDR3 protein. Here the sample spans about 940,000 distinct CDR3 sequences, about 44% being singletons. Points on this clonotype: The antigen is not known.

Trimming removed 5 bases from V and 4 bases from J, with 17 bases in between. Germline V gives CDR1 SGHTA, CDR2 FQGNSA. This CDR3 spans 15 amino acids. Donors were healthy Caucasian individuals from Russia aged about 6 to 90. The receptor was isolated from a young man in good health. The sequenced material came from blood. The chain couples TRBV7-2 to TRBJ2-5, with D perhaps TRBD1 or TRBD2 (6 bases each). The CDR3 bases are TGTGCCAGCAGCCTAGGGGGGACGATCCGAGAGACCCAGTACTTC. It is translated as CASSLGGTIRETQYF.